The 18 T cell receptor beta chains listed next were all sequenced from one sample in a study of blood T cell repertoires in COVID-19. Libraries were prepared by immunoSEQ multiplex PCR; TCRdb keeps only in-frame clonotypes and omits some of them. The sample has some 90,000 clones, 72% seen once. The material sequenced was peripheral blood. These receptors were collected from a woman in her fifties or sixties in a cohort sampled during active or convalescent COVID-19.

The chain is built from TRBV18 and TRBJ2-3, with D uncertain. CDR3 length equals 14 residues. The germline V gene has CDR1 KGHSH and CDR2 LQKENI. V was cut by 0 bases and J by 3 bases, with 7 bases left in between. The CDR3 sequence is CASSPPSRTDTQYF. The CDR3 DNA is TGTGCCAGCTCACCACCTAGCCGGACAGATACGCAGTATTTT.

V gene TRBV7-2 combines with J gene TRBJ1-2; 8 nucleotides match TRBD1. The V and J ends lost 7 bases and 1 base, in that order; junction bases with no gene match: 17. Germline V gene lookup returns CDR1 SGHTA and CDR2 FQGNSA. CDR3 length equals 18 residues. CDR3 sequence: CASNRDRRPGALNYGYTF. CDR3 coding DNA: TGTGCCAGCAACCGGGACAGGCGACCAGGGGCACTTAACTATGGCTACACCTTC.

The gene calls are TRBV7-6 and TRBJ2-7; 9 nucleotides match TRBD2. This CDR3 has 16 residues. Germline V CDR1 and CDR2: SGHVS, FNYEAQ. With V trimmed by 0 bases and J by 2 bases, 5 bases remained unmatched. This chain's CDR3 is CASSLAPSGATYEQYF. The CDR3 DNA is TGTGCCAGCAGCTTAGCGCCTAGCGGGGCCACCTACGAGCAGTACTTC.

This clone was detected once. The V call is TRBV5-1, the J call TRBJ1-1, with 7 positions matching TRBD1. After removal of 0 bases from V and 2 bases from J, the junction contained 4 bases not matched to a gene. This CDR3 has 15 residues. Per the germline V gene, CDR1 is SGHRS and CDR2 is YFSETQ. The CDR3 DNA follows: TGCGCCAGCAGCTTGGAGGGACAGATAAACACTGAAGCTTTCTTT. The encoded protein is CASSLEGQINTEAFF.

This clone has just a few counts. The V gene is TRBV28, the J gene TRBJ1-6; a possible D gene is TRBD1 (6 bases). V was cut by 6 bases and J by 7 bases, with 13 bases left in between. This CDR3 contains 14 residues. Germline assignment: CDR1 MDHEN and CDR2 SYDVKM. As DNA, the CDR3 is TGTGCCAGCAGATCGTATCAGGGGAATTCACCCCTCCACTTT. Its translation: CASRSYQGNSPLHF. The full variable domain, rest sourced from reference TRBV28 and TRBJ1-6, is DVKVTQSSRYLVKRTGEKVFLECVQDMDHENMFWYRQDPGLGLRLIYFSYDVKMKEKGDIPEGYSVSREKKERFSLILESASTNQTSMYLCASRSYQGNSPLHFGNGTRLTVT.

The V gene is TRBV5-4, the J gene TRBJ1-6; 10 bases line up with TRBD1. The trim removed 5 bases at V and 8 bases at J, leaving 7 bases unmatched. Germline assignment: CDR1 SGHNT and CDR2 YYREEE (reference sequence). This CDR3 has 15 residues. CDR3 in amino acids: CASRQTGGKDSPLHF. For the CDR3, the DNA is TGTGCCAGCAGACAGACAGGGGGCAAAGATTCACCCCTCCACTTT.

V is TRBV3-1 (or the pseudogene TRBV3-2) and J is TRBJ2-5, with 9 bases that match TRBD2. V lost 4 bases, J lost 7 bases, and 13 bases stayed unmatched. This CDR3 region has 16 residues. CDR1 is LGHDT and CDR2 is YNNKEL in the germline V gene (reference sequence). CDR3: CASSRASGASSGTQYF. In DNA form, the CDR3 reads TGTGCCAGCAGCCGGGCTAGCGGGGCTTCCTCGGGGACCCAGTACTTC.

This sequence joins TRBV5-1 and TRBJ1-4; no clear D gene. The CDR3 is 14 residues long. V lost 0 bases and J lost 2, with 5 bases in between. CDR1 and CDR2 from the germline V gene are SGHRS and YFSETQ. This chain's CDR3 is CASSLGSTNEKLFF. The CDR3 DNA is TGCGCCAGCAGCTTGGGCAGTACTAATGAAAAACTGTTTTTT.

V gene TRBV11-2 combines with J gene TRBJ2-7; tentatively, D is TRBD2 (6 bases). CDR3 size: 14 residues. V shed 2 bases and J shed 3 bases, with 11 bases lying between them. Looked up from germline, CDR1 is SGHAT and CDR2 is FQNNGV. CDR3 in amino acids: CASSLTGVFYEQYF. The CDR3 DNA reads as TGTGCCAGCAGCTTAACGGGGGTATTCTACGAGCAGTACTTC.

This chain uses TRBV10-3 with TRBJ2-1; 10 nucleotides line up with TRBD1. Germline V gene data show CDR1 as ENHRY and CDR2 as SYGVKD. After removal of 6 bases from V and 9 bases from J, the junction contained 8 bases not matched to a gene. This CDR3 region has 14 residues. CDR3 coding DNA: TGTGCCATCAGGCCGGGACAGGGGATAGGTGAGCAGTTCTTC. Amino acids: CAIRPGQGIGEQFF.

This clone was counted a few times. The chain recombines TRBV2 with TRBJ2-7, with TRBD2 matching 13 bases. Germline trimming cut 4 bases from V and 7 bases from J; bases unmatched to any gene: 10. CDR3 length: 16 residues. CDR1 is SNHLY, CDR2 FYNNEI, per germline. The CDR3: CASSGGLAGARPEQYF. The CDR3, as DNA: TGTGCCAGCAGTGGAGGACTAGCGGGGGCCCGACCAGAGCAGTACTTC.

The CDR3 DNA follows: TGCGCCAGCAGCTTGGAGGGAGGATTGGGGCCCCAGCATTTT. Its translation is CASSLEGGLGPQHF. The chain is built from TRBV5-1 and TRBJ1-5, with D unresolved. CDR1 and CDR2 (germline): SGHRS, YFSETQ. This CDR3 contains 14 residues. V was shortened by 0 bases and J by 9 bases, with 13 bases between the two germline ends.

The chain uses TRBV18 and TRBJ2-1; D unclear. Germline CDR1 and CDR2: KGHSH and LQKENI. CDR3 size: 14 residues. The V and J ends lost 3 bases and 0 bases respectively, with 6 bases between them. CDR3: CASSPTSSYNEQFF. CDR3 nucleotides: TGTGCCAGCTCACCGACAAGCTCCTACAATGAGCAGTTCTTC.

For the CDR3, the DNA is TGCCGCGGGGGGCGGGCGCGGGGGGGGGCCGGGGAGCAGTACTTC. Translating gives CRGGRARGGAGEQYF. The rearrangement uses TRBV29-1 and TRBJ2-7; 9 nucleotides align to TRBD2. The CDR3 length is 15 residues. Germline CDR1 and CDR2: SQVTM and ANQGSEA.

The rearrangement uses TRBV30 and TRBJ1-5; D gene unclear. The V gene's germline CDR1 is GTSNPN and CDR2 SVGIG (reference sequence). With 2 bases removed from V and 1 base from J, the gap between germline ends came to 6 bases. There are 13 residues in the CDR3. In DNA form, the CDR3 reads TGTGCCTGGAGTAGTCGGAGCAATCAGCCCCAGCATTTT. The encoded protein is CAWSSRSNQPQHF.

CDR3: CASKVAEDHEQYF. The CDR3 DNA is TGTGCCAGCAAGGTCGCGGAGGACCACGAGCAGTACTTC. V and J are TRBV2 and TRBJ2-7; D might be TRBD2 (5 bases). Looked up from germline, CDR1 is SNHLY and CDR2 is FYNNEI. The CDR3 sequence is 13 residues long. V shed 7 bases and J shed 5 bases, with 15 bases lying between them.

The rearrangement joins TRBV3-1 (or the pseudogene TRBV3-2) to TRBJ1-4; 9 bases are a match to TRBD1. The ends lost 2 bases at V and 8 bases at J; junction bases unmatched: 3. The CDR3 is 14 amino acids. The germline gives CDR1 LGHDT, CDR2 YNNKEL (reference sequence). For the CDR3, the DNA is TGTGCCAGCAGCCAATTTGACAGGGGGGAAAAACTGTTTTTT. This codes for CASSQFDRGEKLFF.

CDR3 sequence reads: CASSAAQGFFDTEAFF. The CDR3 DNA sequence: TGTGCCAGCAGCGCAGCACAGGGCTTTTTCGACACTGAAGCTTTCTTT. The chain carries TRBV7-9 and TRBJ1-1; D might be TRBD1 (6 bases). CDR1 and CDR2 (germline): SEHNR, FQNEAQ (reference sequence). The CDR3 has 16 residues. Trimming took off 5 bases at V and 3 bases at J, with 19 bases between the two ends.